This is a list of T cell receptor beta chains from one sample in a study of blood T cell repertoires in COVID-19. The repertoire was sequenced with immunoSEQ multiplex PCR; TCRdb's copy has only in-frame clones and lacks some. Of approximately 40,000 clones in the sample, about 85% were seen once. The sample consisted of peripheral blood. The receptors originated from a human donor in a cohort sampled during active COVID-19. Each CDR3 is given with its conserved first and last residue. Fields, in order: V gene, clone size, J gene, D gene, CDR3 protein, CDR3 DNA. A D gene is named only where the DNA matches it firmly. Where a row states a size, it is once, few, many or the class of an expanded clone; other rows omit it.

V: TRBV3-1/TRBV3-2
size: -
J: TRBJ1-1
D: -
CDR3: CASSQGRATEAFF
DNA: TGTGCCAGCAGCCAAGGCAGGGCCACTGAAGCTTTCTTT

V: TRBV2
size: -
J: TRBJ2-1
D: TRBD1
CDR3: CASSAGTGVSEQFF
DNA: TGTGCCAGCAGCGCCGGGACAGGAGTGAGCGAGCAGTTCTTC

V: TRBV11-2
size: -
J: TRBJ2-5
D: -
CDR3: CASSSPGQGKTQYF
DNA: TGTGCCAGCAGTTCTCCTGGGCAGGGCAAGACCCAGTACTTC

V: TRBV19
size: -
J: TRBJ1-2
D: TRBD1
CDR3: CASSATSTGGYYGYTF
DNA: TGTGCCAGTAGTGCGACCTCGACAGGGGGATACTATGGCTACACCTTC

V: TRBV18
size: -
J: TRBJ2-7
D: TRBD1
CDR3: CASSPGTGMGEQYF
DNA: TGTGCCAGCTCACCGGGGACAGGGATGGGGGAGCAGTACTTC

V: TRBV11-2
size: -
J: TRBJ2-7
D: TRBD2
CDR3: CASSLNSGGAFPYEQYF
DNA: TGTGCCAGCAGCTTAAATAGCGGGGGGGCGTTCCCCTACGAGCAGTACTTC

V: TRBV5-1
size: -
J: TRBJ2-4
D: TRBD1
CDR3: CASSLGDRASQYF
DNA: TGCGCCAGCAGCTTGGGTGACAGGGCTTCTCAGTACTTC

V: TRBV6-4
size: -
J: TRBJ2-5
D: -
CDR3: CASSPQRGETQYF
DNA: TGTGCCAGCAGTCCGCAAAGGGGAGAGACCCAGTACTTC

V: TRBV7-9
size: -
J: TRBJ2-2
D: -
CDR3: CASSLKVTGELFF
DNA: TGTGCCAGCAGCTTAAAAGTTACAGGGGAGCTGTTTTTT

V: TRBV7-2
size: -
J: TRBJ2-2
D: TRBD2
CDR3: CASSPGGVTGELFF
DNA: TGTGCCAGCAGCCCGGGGGGGGTCACCGGGGAGCTGTTTTTT

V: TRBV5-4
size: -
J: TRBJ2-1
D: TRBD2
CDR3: CASSLVSGGAHNEQFF
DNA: TGTGCCAGCAGCTTGGTTTCCGGGGGGGCACACAATGAGCAGTTCTTC

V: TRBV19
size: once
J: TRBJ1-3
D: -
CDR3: CASGNRGNTIYF
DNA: TGTGCCAGTGGGAACAGGGGAAACACCATATATTTT

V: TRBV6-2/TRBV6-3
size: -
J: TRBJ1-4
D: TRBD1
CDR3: CASSYKDREKLFF
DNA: TGTGCCAGCAGTTACAAGGACAGGGAAAAACTGTTTTTT

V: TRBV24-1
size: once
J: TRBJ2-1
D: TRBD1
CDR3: CATSDSGTGDNEQFF
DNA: TGTGCCACCAGTGATTCCGGGACAGGTGACAATGAGCAGTTCTTC

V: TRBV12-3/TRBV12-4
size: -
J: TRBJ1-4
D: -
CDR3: CASSLQEKLFF
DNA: TGTGCCAGCAGTTTACAGGAAAAACTGTTTTTT

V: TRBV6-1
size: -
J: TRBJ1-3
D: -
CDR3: CASSDPVLSSGNTIYF
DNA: TGTGCCAGCAGTGATCCCGTCCTCAGCTCTGGAAACACCATATATTTT

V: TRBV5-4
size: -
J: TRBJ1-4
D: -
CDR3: CASSGGANEKLFF
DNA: TGTGCCAGCAGCGGGGGGGCTAACGAAAAACTGTTTTTT

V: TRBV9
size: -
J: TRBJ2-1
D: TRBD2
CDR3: CASSVGTSSYNEQFF
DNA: TGTGCCAGCAGCGTAGGGACTAGCTCCTACAATGAGCAGTTCTTC

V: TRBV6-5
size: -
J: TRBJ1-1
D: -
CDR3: CASSYSSVSGSTEAFF
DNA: TGTGCCAGCAGTTACTCGTCTGTGTCCGGTTCCACTGAAGCTTTCTTT

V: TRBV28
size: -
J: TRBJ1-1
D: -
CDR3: CASSPPSVTEAFF
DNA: TGTGCCAGCAGTCCTCCGTCCGTCACTGAAGCTTTCTTT

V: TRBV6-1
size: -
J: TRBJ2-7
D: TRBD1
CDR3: CASSEGQGGTSYEQYF
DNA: TGTGCCAGCAGTGAAGGACAGGGGGGAACCTCCTACGAGCAGTACTTC

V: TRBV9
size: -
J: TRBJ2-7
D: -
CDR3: CASSPLTGAPEQYF
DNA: TGTGCCAGCAGCCCCCTTACTGGGGCGCCTGAGCAGTACTTC